This T cell receptor beta chain was recorded in a study of T cell repertoires in cytomegalovirus infection. Across the whole study: Public signatures in TCR beta pointed to CMV infection and matching HLA type.

This CDR3 is built from 15 residues. Germline values: CDR1 SGHTA, CDR2 FQGNSA. Trimming stripped 6 bases from V and 5 bases from J, with 14 bases between. TCRdb used MiXCR to reprocess the reads, holding one entry per CDR3 protein. Among about 900,000 distinct CDR3 sequences listed, 25% to 40% were seen once. The table lists this clonotype with many counts. Its antigen remains unidentified. The sequences come from cultured CD8+ T cells from PBMCs, collected from culture after CMV antigen stimulation. The J gene is TRBJ1-6, the V gene TRBV7-2, with D hard to call. The TCR sequence derives from a human donor in good health (CMV status not recorded). Some clones in this sample may be carry-over from other donors' samples. CDR3 bases: TGTGCCAGCAGGCCTCTTATTTACAATAATTCACCCCTCCACTTT. As protein: CASRPLIYNNSPLHF. Combining the CDR3 with reference TRBV7-2 and TRBJ1-6 gives the whole variable domain GAGVSQSPSNKVTEKGKDVELRCDPISGHTALYWYRQSLGQGLEFLIYFQGNSAPDKSGLPSDRFSAERTGGSVSTLTIQRTQQEDSAVYLCASRPLIYNNSPLHFGNGTRLTVT.